This TCR beta chain was recorded in a study of T cells in Graves' hyperthyroidism and ophthalmopathy. Amplification yielded TCR beta CDR3 regions, with RNA transcripts as the source. First-round RT-PCR with HTBI primers amplified the TCR CDR3 region. TCRdb itself ran the multiplex PCR reads through MiXCR, one entry per CDR3 protein. The sample carries 500,000 to 700,000 distinct CDR3 sequences, over 15% recorded once. This CDR3 contains 14 residues. Looked up from germline, CDR1 is SGHTA and CDR2 is FQGNSA. V was clipped by 7 bases and J by 3 bases, with 13 bases between them. A lack of ophthalmopathy progression within 18 months defined stable Graves' hyperthyroidism. Patients aged 18 to 65 had newly diagnosed hyperthyroidism lasting under 2 months. For the diagnoses, clinical symptoms, serum thyroxine and TRAb, thyroid ultrasound and orbital computed tomography were used.

The specimen was blood. J is TRBJ2-1 and V is TRBV7-2; possibly TRBD2 for D (6 bases). The TCR comes from a young woman with Graves' hyperthyroidism. CDR3 bases: TGTGCCAGCACCCGGGACTCCGGCTACAATGAGCAGTTCTTC. It codes for CASTRDSGYNEQFF.